Listed below are T cell receptor beta chains from one sample, sequenced in a study of response to subunit inactivated influenza vaccine. Each CDR3 protein is one row after TCRdb ran MiXCR on the RT-PCR reads. Found here are 650,000 to 700,000 distinct CDR3 sequences, approximately 15% of them singletons; the top ten hold approximately 10%. The sequencing here drew on PBMCs from blood, taken about 13 days after vaccination. The receptors shown here come from a man aged 45-65 years who received an inactivated influenza vaccine. CDR3s include the opening cysteine and the closing phenylalanine or tryptophan. Each record gives: D gene, clone size, J gene, V gene, CDR3 DNA, CDR3 protein. D genes are given only for firm matches. Part of the rows lack a size; the others show once, few, many or a class for expanded clones.

>TRBD2|.|TRBJ2-3|TRBV10-3
TGTGCCATCAGCAAAATAGCGGGGGAGACTAGCACAGATACGCAGTATTTT
CAISKIAGETSTDTQYF
>.|.|TRBJ2-1|TRBV12-3/TRBV12-4
TGTGCCAGCAGGGTCGAACTCAAAGCTAGGGGGCAGTTCTTC
CASRVELKARGQFF
>.|.|TRBJ2-3|TRBV7-8
TGTGCCAGCAGCTTAGCAGTCCGGGATACGCAGTATTTT
CASSLAVRDTQYF
>TRBD2|.|TRBJ2-7|TRBV5-1
TGCGCCAGCAGCGCGGACGGGGCAGGACGGGGGGACGAGCAGTACTTC
CASSADGAGRGDEQYF
>TRBD1|few|TRBJ1-4|TRBV2
TGTGCCAGCAGGGTACAGGGGGCGGGGGAAAAACTGTTTTTT
CASRVQGAGEKLFF
>TRBD1|few|TRBJ2-1|TRBV4-3
TGCGCCAGCAGCCAACAGGGACAGGACAATGAGCAGTTCTTC
CASSQQGQDNEQFF
>.|few|TRBJ1-5|TRBV20-1
TGCAGTGCTAGCCAGGGGAGGCAGCCCCAGCATTTT
CSASQGRQPQHF
>.|.|TRBJ2-5|TRBV29-1
TGCAGCGTCGCCGGGACAACCAGAGAGACCCAGTACTTC
CSVAGTTRETQYF
>TRBD1|.|TRBJ2-2|TRBV20-1
TGCTGCGCTAGAGATAACGGACAGGGGGCGAACACCGGGGAGCTGTTTTTT
CCARDNGQGANTGELFF
>TRBD1|few|TRBJ1-1|TRBV6-5
TGTGCCAGCAGTTACGGGACAGGGTACACTGAAGCTTTCTTT
CASSYGTGYTEAFF
>.|few|TRBJ1-1|TRBV18
TGTGCCAGCTCACCAAATGCAGGGCGTAACACTGAAGCTTTCTTT
CASSPNAGRNTEAFF
>.|few|TRBJ1-4|TRBV5-1
TGCGCCAGCAGCACAAAAGACAGGCTCGAATCAACTAATGAAAAACTGTTTTTT
CASSTKDRLESTNEKLFF
>TRBD2|few|TRBJ2-1|TRBV4-2
TGTGCCAGCAGCCAAGATCTTGGGAGCGGGACTTCTGAGCAGTTCTTC
CASSQDLGSGTSEQFF
>.|.|TRBJ1-1|TRBV6-1
TGTGCCAGCAGGATCAGGGACTCTGAAGCTTTCTTT
CASRIRDSEAFF
>.|.|TRBJ2-7|TRBV28
TGTGCCAGCAGTTGGACTGACTTGGACTACGAGCAGTACTTC
CASSWTDLDYEQYF
>.|.|TRBJ2-1|TRBV6-2/TRBV6-3
TGTGCCAGCAACGGAGGGGGAGGCCGTTGGAATGAGCAGTTCTTC
CASNGGGGRWNEQFF
>.|.|TRBJ2-7|TRBV10-3
TGTGCCATCAGTGAGTCGAAGGTGGGCTACGAGCAGTACTTC
CAISESKVGYEQYF
>TRBD1|.|TRBJ2-3|TRBV7-9
TGTGCCAGCAACCACAGGGGGAGTACAGATACGCAGTATTTT
CASNHRGSTDTQYF
>TRBD2|.|TRBJ2-7|TRBV14
TGTGCCAGCAGCCTACGGAGCGGGAGACAACCCACCGGTCACGAGCAGTACTTC
CASSLRSGRQPTGHEQYF
>.|few|TRBJ1-2|TRBV20-1
TGCAGTGCTAGAGATTTTAGGCAGGGGCTCGCGCGATATGGCTACACCTTC
CSARDFRQGLARYGYTF
>.|few|TRBJ2-1|TRBV2
TGTGCCAGCAGTGATTGGGGCCATGAGCAGTTCTTC
CASSDWGHEQFF
>.|few|TRBJ2-1|TRBV7-9
TGTGCCAGCAGCTCCCTTGGGCCGACCCCTTGGGATGAGCAGTTCTTC
CASSSLGPTPWDEQFF
>.|.|TRBJ2-6|TRBV11-2
TGTGCCAGCAGCTTAGAAAGGCCGTCCGGGACTTCGGAACTCTCTGGGGCCAACGTCCTGACTTTC
CASSLERPSGTSELSGANVLTF
>TRBD2|.|TRBJ2-6|TRBV9
TGTGCCAGCAGCCATGGGGGGGAAACTGGGGCCAACGTCCTGACTTTC
CASSHGGETGANVLTF
>.|few|TRBJ2-7|TRBV20-1
TGCAGTGCTAGTGGGGCCTGGGACTCCTACGAGCAGTACTTC
CSASGAWDSYEQYF
>.|.|TRBJ1-5|TRBV7-9
TGTGCCAGCAGCTTAGGAGACACTCGCAATCAGCCCCAGCATTTT
CASSLGDTRNQPQHF
>TRBD2|.|TRBJ2-1|TRBV6-1
TGTGCCAGCAGTCACAGCGGGACTAGCGGGAGTAGTGGGCTGTACAATGAGCAGTTCTTC
CASSHSGTSGSSGLYNEQFF
>.|few|TRBJ1-1|TRBV20-1
TGCAGTGCTAGAGATGAGACAAGCGATTTT
CSARDETSDF
>.|.|TRBJ2-2|TRBV6-1
TGTGCCAGCAGTCGTGACGTTAACACCGGGGAGCTGTTTTTT
CASSRDVNTGELFF
>TRBD2|.|TRBJ2-7|TRBV19
TGTGCCAGTAGCCAAGCGGGAGTGGGAGAGCAGTACTTC
CASSQAGVGEQYF
>.|.|TRBJ2-3|TRBV4-3
TGCGCCAGCAGCCAGCTTGGGAACCGCGTGGATACGCAGTATTTT
CASSQLGNRVDTQYF
>.|.|TRBJ1-6|TRBV5-4
TGTGCCAGCAGCTTGGCCTTAGGGAGCTCCTATAATTCACCCCTCCACTTT
CASSLALGSSYNSPLHF
>TRBD1|.|TRBJ2-7|TRBV9
TGTGCCAGCAGCGAGGGGGACAGTTTATCCTACGAGCAGTACTTC
CASSEGDSLSYEQYF
>.|few|TRBJ2-3|TRBV11-2
TGTGCCAGCAGCTTAGATCTAAAAGATACGCAGTATTTT
CASSLDLKDTQYF
>.|.|TRBJ2-3|TRBV27
TGTGCCAGCAGTTTATCGATCGAGAGTACGCAGTATTTT
CASSLSIESTQYF
>.|few|TRBJ2-7|TRBV6-1
TGTGCCAGCAGGGAGGACCAGAGCCTATACGAGCAGTACTTC
CASREDQSLYEQYF
>.|few|TRBJ2-5|TRBV24-1
TGTGCCACCAGTGATGGAATGCCCAATCTGGAGACCCAGTACTTC
CATSDGMPNLETQYF
>.|.|TRBJ2-7|TRBV5-4
TGTGCCAGCAGCTTGAATGGCGGGGAATACGAGCAGTACTTC
CASSLNGGEYEQYF
>.|.|TRBJ1-5|TRBV11-2
TGTGCCAGCAGCTTGGGCGGGGGGGGAGGATCACAGCCCCAGCATTTT
CASSLGGGGGSQPQHF
>.|.|TRBJ2-7|TRBV28
TGTGCCAGCAGCCCTCCTAATCCCACTTCCTACGAGCAGTACTTC
CASSPPNPTSYEQYF
>TRBD2|.|TRBJ2-5|TRBV2
TGTGCCAGCAGTGGATGGACTAGCTCCCAAGAGACCCAGTACTTC
CASSGWTSSQETQYF
>.|.|TRBJ2-1|TRBV27
TGTGCCAGCAGTTTAGAGTCAGGCTACAATGAGCAGTTCTTC
CASSLESGYNEQFF
>TRBD2|.|TRBJ2-1|TRBV10-3
TGTGCCATCAGTACGGGACTAGCTCCCTACAATGAGCAGTTCTTC
CAISTGLAPYNEQFF
>.|.|TRBJ2-3|TRBV20-1
TGCAGTGCTAGGGGATTAGCTGTTGGCACAGATACGCAGTATTTT
CSARGLAVGTDTQYF
>.|.|TRBJ2-7|TRBV12-3/TRBV12-4
TGTGCCAGCAGTTTGAACACATTCTACGAGCAGTACTTC
CASSLNTFYEQYF
>.|.|TRBJ2-3|TRBV20-1
TGCAGTGCTCGGGGGGGGACAGATACGAAGTATTTT
CSARGGTDTKYF
>TRBD1|few|TRBJ2-1|TRBV5-5
TGTGCCAGCAGCTTGTCACCGGGACAGGGGGCGCTGAATGAGCAGTTCTTC
CASSLSPGQGALNEQFF
>.|few|TRBJ2-5|TRBV7-8
TGTGCCAGCAGCTTACGGGACAACGAAGAGACCCAGTACTTC
CASSLRDNEETQYF
>.|.|TRBJ2-3|TRBV15
TGTGCCACCTCGTACAGGACCACAGATACGCAGTATTTT
CATSYRTTDTQYF
>TRBD2|.|TRBJ2-5|TRBV9
TGTGCCAGCAGCGCACACCTAGCGGGAGACGGAGAGACCCAGTACTTC
CASSAHLAGDGETQYF
>.|.|TRBJ2-7|TRBV5-1
TGCGCCAGCAGCCCCTCGGCAGGGACCTACGAGCAGTACTTC
CASSPSAGTYEQYF
>.|few|TRBJ2-7|TRBV20-1
.
CSARVAQGAAYEQHF
>.|.|TRBJ2-7|TRBV28
TGTGCCAGCAGATCCTTGGGATCGGGGAGTGAGCAGTACTTC
CASRSLGSGSEQYF
>.|many|TRBJ2-7|TRBV4-1
TGCGCCAGCAGCCAAGGGGGGGGGGCATCCTACGAGCAGTACTTC
CASSQGGGASYEQYF
>.|few|TRBJ2-5|TRBV15
TGTGCCACCAGCAGAGTCGGGGAGACCCAGTACTTC
CATSRVGETQYF
>.|.|TRBJ2-5|TRBV7-9
TGTGCCAGCAGCCTTACTAATCAGGGATTTGGCGAGACCCAGTACTTC
CASSLTNQGFGETQYF
>.|few|TRBJ2-2|TRBV6-1
TGTGCCAGCAGTCTCCGGGGGAGGGGGGCGGACACCGGGGAGCTGTTTTTT
CASSLRGRGADTGELFF
>.|few|TRBJ1-5|TRBV12-3/TRBV12-4
TGTGCCAGCAGTTTTGGGGGGGCCGTCAATCAGCCCCAGCATTTT
CASSFGGAVNQPQHF
>.|few|TRBJ1-4|TRBV12-3/TRBV12-4
TGTGCCAGCAGTGACAGGTCTAATGAAAAACTGTTTTTT
CASSDRSNEKLFF
>TRBD1|few|TRBJ2-7|TRBV29-1
TGCAGCGTCTGGACAGGGTACGAGCAGTACTTC
CSVWTGYEQYF